Each of the 24 T cell receptor beta chains below was sequenced from the same sample in a study of blood T cell repertoires in COVID-19. TCRdb keeps only in-frame clones here, not all; method: immunoSEQ multiplex PCR. The sample has about 270,000 clones, 86% seen once. Sequenced input: peripheral blood. These receptors were obtained from a man aged 40-49 years with active or convalescent COVID-19.

This chain uses TRBV5-1 with TRBJ1-2; D ambiguous. This CDR3 spans 14 amino acids. Germline V gene data show CDR1 as SGHRS and CDR2 as YFSETQ. V lost 3 bases to trimming and J lost 5 bases, with 14 bases between them. The CDR3 coding sequence is TGCGCCAGCAGCTCTGGATCGGGTTGGTATGGCTACACCTTC. Translation gives CASSSGSGWYGYTF.

The V gene is TRBV27, the J gene TRBJ1-6, with 8 nucleotides matching TRBD1. The CDR3 contains 17 residues. With V trimmed by 0 bases and J by 9 bases, 10 bases remained unmatched. Germline loops: CDR1 MNHEY, CDR2 SMNVEV (reference sequence). This CDR3 is CASSLSSADRGGSPLHF. CDR3 bases: TGTGCCAGCAGTTTATCCTCAGCCGACAGGGGTGGTTCACCCCTCCACTTT.

The V and J genes are TRBV18 and TRBJ1-1; tentative D call: TRBD1 (6 bases). Germline-derived CDR1 and CDR2 are KGHSH and LQKENI. The V and J ends lost 6 bases and 1 base respectively, with 9 bases between them. The CDR3 covers 13 residues. The CDR3 bases are TGTGCCAGCTCCGACAGGCAGAACACTGAAGCTTTCTTT. Amino acid sequence: CASSDRQNTEAFF.

This chain links TRBV5-6 with TRBJ1-1; D ambiguous. Germline values: CDR1 SGHDT, CDR2 YYEEEE. Trimming pared 3 bases from V and 4 bases from J, leaving 16 bases between. This CDR3 is built from 15 residues. CDR3 amino acids: CASSWGIGVRTEAFF. The CDR3 bases are TGTGCCAGCAGCTGGGGTATCGGGGTGCGCACTGAAGCTTTCTTT.

The chain uses TRBV27 and TRBJ1-2; D remains unclear. This CDR3 region has 15 residues. Germline V gene data show CDR1 as MNHEY and CDR2 as SMNVEV (reference sequence). The germline V and J ends were trimmed by 5 bases and 2 bases, with 15 bases remaining between them. The CDR3 bases are TGTGCCAGCAGTGATTCTCCAACAGTGAACTATGGCTACACCTTC. This translates into CASSDSPTVNYGYTF.

This clone has only a few counts. V is TRBV5-1 and J is TRBJ2-7; 8 bases agree with TRBD1. Unmatched junction bases numbered 13, after V lost 0 bases and J lost 2 bases. The CDR3 consists of 18 residues. Looked up from germline, CDR1 is SGHRS and CDR2 is YFSETQ. The CDR3 loop reads CASSLGQGIGRLAYEQYF. Here the CDR3 DNA reads TGCGCCAGCAGCTTGGGACAGGGGATCGGGAGACTGGCCTACGAGCAGTACTTC.

This chain links TRBV4-1 with TRBJ1-1; D unresolved. The ends were cut back, 4 bases at V and 4 bases at J, with 10 bases in the middle. The CDR3 extends over 13 amino acids. Germline assignment: CDR1 MGHRA and CDR2 YSYEKL. The CDR3 DNA sequence: TGCGCCAGCAGCCTGGCGGAAGTCACTGAAGCTTTCTTT. It specifies CASSLAEVTEAFF.

The CDR3 DNA is TGCGCCAGCAGCTCAACTCTAGACAATGAGCAGTTCTTC. Residues: CASSSTLDNEQFF. The chain uses TRBV5-1 and TRBJ2-1, with unresolved D. The CDR3 extends over 13 amino acids. Per the germline V gene, CDR1 is SGHRS and CDR2 is YFSETQ. V was cut by 3 bases and J by 5 bases, with 9 bases left in between.

The chain employs TRBV29-1 and TRBJ2-3, with D uncertain. Germline assignment: CDR1 SQVTM and CDR2 ANQGSEA. The CDR3 sequence is 12 residues long. The ends were cut back, 4 bases at V and 3 bases at J, with 8 bases in the middle. CDR3 amino acids: CSVVSGTDTQYF. In DNA, the CDR3 is TGCAGCGTTGTGTCCGGGACAGATACGCAGTATTTT.

The chain has TRBV3-1 (or the pseudogene TRBV3-2) and TRBJ1-6; weak D call: TRBD1 (5 bases). Germline lookup yields CDR1 LGHDT and CDR2 YNNKEL (reference sequence). There are 17 residues in the CDR3. Deletions cut 1 base from V and 7 bases from J, with 17 bases between. The CDR3 sequence is CASSQGVAGLLNSPLHF. CDR3 bases: TGTGCCAGCAGCCAAGGGGTAGCGGGGCTATTGAATTCACCCCTCCACTTT.

The chain combines TRBV27 with TRBJ2-7; TRBD1 matches 9 bases. The V and J ends lost 5 bases and 4 bases, in that order; junction bases with no gene match: 6. CDR1 is MNHEY and CDR2 is SMNVEV in the germline V gene (reference sequence). CDR3 length equals 14 residues. Written as DNA, the CDR3 is TGTGCCAGCAGTACCGGGACAGGGAGGTACGAGCAGTACTTC. The encoded protein is CASSTGTGRYEQYF.

This clone has just one count. The genes are TRBV12-5 and TRBJ1-6, with TRBD1 identical over 9 bases. CDR1 is LGHNT, CDR2 FRNRAP, per germline. The CDR3 has 15 residues. Trimming took 4 bases from V and 10 from J; bases not matched to a gene: 8. Here the CDR3 reads CASGSSGTGHSPLHF. The CDR3 DNA is TGTGCTAGTGGTTCGTCCGGGACAGGGCACTCACCCCTCCACTTT.

The chain links TRBV16 to TRBJ1-5; 7 positions agree with TRBD1. The V gene end was trimmed by 0 bases and the J gene end by 4 bases; junction bases not matched to a gene: 9. The CDR3 runs to 17 residues. CDR1 and CDR2 from the germline V gene are KGHSY and FQNENV. The CDR3 DNA sequence: TGTGCCAGCAGCCAATCGGTGACAGGGAGCGGTAATCAGCCCCAGCATTTT. As protein: CASSQSVTGSGNQPQHF.

The chain carries TRBV28 and TRBJ2-3; 8 bases fit TRBD2. The germline V gene has CDR1 MDHEN and CDR2 SYDVKM. Trimming took 7 bases from V and 1 from J; bases not matched to a gene: 7. This CDR3 comprises 15 residues. The CDR3 DNA reads TGTGCCAGCATCACGGGGGGGGGTGGCACAGATACGCAGTATTTT. As protein: CASITGGGGTDTQYF.

The chain employs TRBV2 and TRBJ1-5; a possible D gene is TRBD1 (5 bases). Germline V lookup: CDR1 SNHLY, CDR2 FYNNEI. Trimming shortened V by 7 bases and J by 2 bases, and 15 bases separated the two germline ends. The CDR3 runs 15 residues. The CDR3 loop is CASTTGGAGNQPQHF. The CDR3, as DNA: TGTGCCAGCACAACGGGCGGGGCGGGCAATCAGCCCCAGCATTTT.

The chain links TRBV28 to TRBJ2-3, with D possibly being TRBD2 (6 bases). Germline V gives CDR1 MDHEN, CDR2 SYDVKM. V was pared by 8 bases and J by 1 base, with 7 bases between. This CDR3 has 12 amino acids. The CDR3 DNA reads as TGTGCCAGCTCTAGCGGCACAGATACGCAGTATTTT. Encoded protein: CASSSGTDTQYF. Full variable domain (missing parts from reference TRBV28 and TRBJ2-3): DVKVTQSSRYLVKRTGEKVFLECVQDMDHENMFWYRQDPGLGLRLIYFSYDVKMKEKGDIPEGYSVSREKKERFSLILESASTNQTSMYLCASSSGTDTQYFGPGTRLTVL.

The rearrangement joins TRBV9 to TRBJ2-5; 8 positions match TRBD1. Germline-derived CDR1 and CDR2 are SGDLS and YYNGEE. Unmatched junction bases numbered 9, after V lost 4 bases and J lost 4 bases. This CDR3 is 15 amino acids long. Here the CDR3 reads CASSFRGTGLETQYF. Here the CDR3 DNA reads TGTGCCAGCAGCTTTAGGGGGACAGGTCTAGAGACCCAGTACTTC.

Remarks on this clone: This CDR3 is also generated by other DNA sequences in the sample. The chain joins TRBV5-6 to TRBJ1-4; D is unclear. CDR1 and CDR2 (germline): SGHDT, YYEEEE. V was shortened by 4 bases and J by 4 bases, with 8 bases between the two germline ends. CDR3 length: 13 residues. CDR3 in DNA: TGTGCCAGCAGCCTGGGCAGTAATGAAAAACTGTTTTTT. This codes for CASSLGSNEKLFF.

This sequence joins TRBV23-1 and TRBJ1-6; no clear D gene. TRBV23-1 falls under the ORF class, with uncertain function. V gave up 4 bases and J gave up 11 bases, with 15 bases separating them. The CDR3 runs to 14 residues. In DNA form, the CDR3 reads TGCGCCAGCAGTCGGGCAGCCGGTAGGACACCCCTCCACTTT. It translates to CASSRAAGRTPLHF.

V and J are TRBV5-4 and TRBJ1-1; no reliable D call. Germline loops: CDR1 SGHNT, CDR2 YYREEE (reference sequence). The CDR3 is 13 amino acids. Trimming shortened V by 5 bases and J by 5 bases, and 13 bases separated the two germline ends. In DNA form, the CDR3 reads TGTGCCAGCAGGCTCAAAGGCGGGACTGAAGCTTTCTTT. It codes for CASRLKGGTEAFF.

The CDR3 region is CASSLGGSEQFF. CDR3 DNA sequence: TGTGCCAGCAGCTTGGGGGGGAGTGAGCAGTTCTTC. The V call is TRBV7-3, the J call TRBJ2-1; TRBD2 matches 7 bases. After removal of 3 bases from V and 9 bases from J, the junction contained 2 bases not matched to a gene. Germline V lookup: CDR1 SGHTA, CDR2 FQGTGA. The length of the CDR3 is 12 residues.

The chain joins TRBV3-1 (or the pseudogene TRBV3-2) to TRBJ2-1; TRBD1 agrees at 7 bases. The CDR3 loop spans 12 amino acids. Germline V gives CDR1 LGHDT, CDR2 YNNKEL (reference sequence). Trimming at V came to 5 bases and at J to 9 bases, leaving 4 bases not matched to a gene. CDR3 bases: TGTGCCAGCAGCACACAGGGGAGTGAGCAGTTCTTC. Amino acids: CASSTQGSEQFF.

The table lists this clone with a count of one. The genes are TRBV5-1 and TRBJ1-2; D remains unclear. V lost 2 bases, J lost 1 base, and 18 bases lay in between. This CDR3 region has 17 residues. Per germline, CDR1 SGHRS and CDR2 YFSETQ. The CDR3 here is CASSLPAGESFNYGYTF. As DNA, the CDR3 is TGCGCCAGCAGCTTACCCGCGGGTGAGAGCTTTAACTATGGCTACACCTTC.

The chain carries TRBV5-5 and TRBJ2-7; a possible D gene is TRBD2 (6 bases). V dropped 1 base and J dropped 0 bases, with 17 bases sitting between them. The germline gives CDR1 SGHKS, CDR2 YYEKEE (reference sequence). There are 17 residues in the CDR3. The DNA for the CDR3 is TGTGCCAGCAGCTTGAGGCCTGCCGACGGGAGCTCCTACGAGCAGTACTTC. This gives the protein CASSLRPADGSSYEQYF. The variable domain in full, completed from reference TRBV5-5 and TRBJ2-7, reads DAGVTQSPTHLIKTRGQQVTLRCSPISGHKSVSWYQQVLGQGPQFIFQYYEKEERGRGNFPDRFSARQFPNYSSELNVNALLLGDSALYLCASSLRPADGSSYEQYFGPGTRLTVT.